What follows are 7 T cell receptor beta chains derived from one specimen sequenced in a study of T cells in Graves' hyperthyroidism and ophthalmopathy. Template material for amplifying TCR beta CDR3 regions consisted of RNA transcripts. Using the HTBI primer set, a first-round RT-PCR was run on the TCR CDR3. TCRdb re-called the multiplex PCR reads with MiXCR, one entry per CDR3 protein. The top ten hold about 9.4% of the sample, which has about 700,000 distinct CDR3 sequences, about 14% seen once. What was sequenced was blood. All receptors come from a woman in her late teens or twenties with Graves' hyperthyroidism.

This clonotype was observed many times. This chain uses TRBV20-1 with TRBJ2-1; D may match TRBD1 or TRBD2 (5 bases each). Trimming removed 3 bases from V and 4 bases from J, with 13 bases in between. The CDR3 totals 14 residues. CDR1 and CDR2 from the germline V gene are DFQATT and SNEGSKA (reference sequence). The CDR3 loop is CSARGSRVYNEQFF. Here the CDR3 DNA reads TGCAGTGCTAGGGGGAGCAGGGTTTACAATGAGCAGTTCTTC.

This clonotype was seen at least ten times. The CDR3 DNA reads TGTGCCAGCAGCTTAAGACAGGGAGGGCAGAACACTGAAGCTTTCTTT. Translated, it gives CASSLRQGGQNTEAFF. The gene calls are TRBV3-1 and TRBJ1-1; 7 bases are shared with TRBD1. CDR1 and CDR2 from the germline V gene are LGHDT and YNNKEL (reference sequence). The ends lost 5 bases at V and 1 base at J; junction bases unmatched: 10. There are 16 residues in the CDR3.

This clonotype has just a few counts. The V call is TRBV7-8, the J call TRBJ1-2, with TRBD1 matching over 11 bases. In germline, CDR1 is SGHVS, CDR2 FQNEAQ. The CDR3 covers 16 residues. With V trimmed by 4 bases and J by 3 bases, 7 bases remained unmatched. The CDR3 here is CASSYGTGGWDYGYTF. The CDR3 nucleotides are TGTGCCAGCAGCTACGGGACAGGGGGTTGGGACTATGGCTACACCTTC.

This clonotype was counted many times. The chain combines TRBV7-2 with TRBJ2-7; 9 positions match TRBD1. Germline trimming cut 5 bases from V and 3 bases from J; bases unmatched to any gene: 14. The CDR3 is 17 residues long. Germline assignment: CDR1 SGHTA and CDR2 FQGNSA. DNA for the CDR3: TGTGCCAGCAGCCTTACAGGGGGCCCATTACCCTACTACGAGCAGTACTTC. Amino acids: CASSLTGGPLPYYEQYF. Full variable domain (remainder filled in from reference TRBV7-2 and TRBJ2-7): GAGVSQSPSNKVTEKGKDVELRCDPISGHTALYWYRQSLGQGLEFLIYFQGNSAPDKSGLPSDRFSAERTGGSVSTLTIQRTQQEDSAVYLCASSLTGGPLPYYEQYFGPGTRLTVT.

CDR3: CSASASSGSSYEQYF. In DNA, the CDR3 is TGCAGTGCTAGTGCATCAAGCGGGAGCTCCTACGAGCAGTACTTC. The V call is TRBV20-1, the J call TRBJ2-7, with 8 bases fitting TRBD2. J was trimmed by 0 bases and V by 3 bases; bases with no gene match: 7. Per the germline V gene, CDR1 is DFQATT and CDR2 is SNEGSKA (reference sequence). CDR3 length: 15 amino acids.

The chain carries TRBV5-1 and TRBJ2-7, with D perhaps TRBD2 (6 bases). Germline V gene lookup returns CDR1 SGHRS and CDR2 YFSETQ. Trimming cost V 7 bases and J 6 bases, with 29 bases left between them. The CDR3 contains 17 residues. Written as DNA, the CDR3 is TGCGCCAGCCAGCAACTCAGCGGGTTCTCCCAGGCCCCCGAGCAGTACTTC. This translates into CASQQLSGFSQAPEQYF.

This clonotype was detected a few times. The CDR3 DNA follows: TGCAGTGCTAGAGATTTAGTTGTCTCCTACGAGCAGTACTTC. Protein product: CSARDLVVSYEQYF. The V call is TRBV20-1, the J call TRBJ2-7; no definite D call. CDR1 and CDR2 from the germline V gene are DFQATT and SNEGSKA (reference sequence). The length of the CDR3 is 14 residues. The V end was cut by 0 bases, the J end by 0 bases, with 9 bases between.